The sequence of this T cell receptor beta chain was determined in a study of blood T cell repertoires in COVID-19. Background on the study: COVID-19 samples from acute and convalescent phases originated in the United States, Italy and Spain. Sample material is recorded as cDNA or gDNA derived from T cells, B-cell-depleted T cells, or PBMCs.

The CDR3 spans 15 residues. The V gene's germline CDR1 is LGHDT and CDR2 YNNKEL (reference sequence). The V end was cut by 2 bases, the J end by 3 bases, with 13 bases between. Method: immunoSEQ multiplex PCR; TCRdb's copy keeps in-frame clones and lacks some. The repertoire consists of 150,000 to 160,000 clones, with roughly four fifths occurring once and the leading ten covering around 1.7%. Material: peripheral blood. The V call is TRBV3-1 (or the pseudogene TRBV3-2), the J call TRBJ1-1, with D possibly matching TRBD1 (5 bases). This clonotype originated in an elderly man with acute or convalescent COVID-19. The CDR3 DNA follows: TGTGCCAGCAGCCAACCAGGGCAGCAATACACTGAAGCTTTCTTT. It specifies CASSQPGQQYTEAFF.